This T cell receptor (beta chain) came from a study of response to subunit inactivated influenza vaccine. This clonotype was counted between two and nine times. Its antigen is not identified. MiXCR, run by TCRdb on the RT-PCR reads, gives a single entry per CDR3 protein. The sample yields 450,000 to 600,000 distinct CDR3 sequences, 16% seen once. Regarding the study as a whole: There was a suggestion from the authors that each seasonal influenza vaccination recruits few new T cells.

The receptor's source is a man in his fifties or sixties who received an inactivated influenza vaccine. Material: CD4+ T cells sorted from PBMCs, obtained approximately 25 months after vaccination.

CDR3 loop: CSAFWNEQFF. In DNA, the CDR3 is TGCAGTGCTTTCTGGAATGAGCAGTTCTTC. V and J are TRBV20-1 and TRBJ2-1; the D is unclear. Germline assignment: CDR1 DFQATT and CDR2 SNEGSKA (reference sequence). The V end was cut by 5 bases, the J end by 7 bases, with 6 bases between. The CDR3 runs to 10 residues.